Listed below are T cell receptor beta chains from one sample, sequenced in a study of T cell responses to AZD1222 COVID-19 vaccine. The method was immunoSEQ multiplex PCR; TCRdb's version includes in-frame clones alone and lacks a portion of them. The sample lists some 90,000 clones, approximately 88% occurring once. The material was peripheral blood, obtained 28 days after the second AZD1222 dose. These receptors were taken from an adult who received the AZD1222 COVID-19 vaccine. Both conserved end residues are part of each CDR3. A D gene is named only where the DNA matches it firmly. Where a row states a size, it is once, few, many or the class of an expanded clone; other rows omit it.

DNA	CDR3	size	D	length	V	J
TGTGCCAGCCTGAGACAGTACCAAGAGACCCAGTACTTC	CASLRQYQETQYF	NA	NA	13	TRBV5-6	TRBJ2-5
TGTGCCTGGGCCGGTGGGTCGAGCTCCTACAATGAGCAGTTCTTC	CAWAGGSSSYNEQFF	NA	NA	15	TRBV30	TRBJ2-1
TGTGCCAGCAGCTTAGCGGCAGGGGGCAGGAGCAATCAGCCCCAGCATTTT	CASSLAAGGRSNQPQHF	once	TRBD1	17	TRBV7-8	TRBJ1-5
TGTGCCACCAGCAGATCGGACAGGTTCGCAAATGAGCAGTTCTTC	CATSRSDRFANEQFF	NA	TRBD1	15	TRBV15	TRBJ2-1
TGCGCCAGCAGCCCAGTGCGGCTAGCCGACAATGAGCAGTTCTTC	CASSPVRLADNEQFF	NA	NA	15	TRBV5-1	TRBJ2-1
TGTGCCAGCAGTCAGGGACAGGAGATTAACTATGGCTACACCTTC	CASSQGQEINYGYTF	NA	TRBD1	15	TRBV5-5	TRBJ1-2
TGTGCCAGCTCACCAAATGCAGGGGGCGCGAGCAATCAGCCCCAGCATTTT	CASSPNAGGASNQPQHF	NA	TRBD1	17	TRBV18	TRBJ1-5
TGTGCCAGCAGTTACGGCCCTAGTGATGAGCAGTTCTTC	CASSYGPSDEQFF	once	NA	13	TRBV6-2/TRBV6-3	TRBJ2-1
TGTGCCAGCAGTTTAATGGGCGGTTACGAGCAGTACTTC	CASSLMGGYEQYF	NA	NA	13	TRBV12-3/TRBV12-4	TRBJ2-7
TGTGCCAGCAGCCGCGGACGCTATGGCTACACCTTC	CASSRGRYGYTF	NA	NA	12	TRBV7-9	TRBJ1-2
TGTGCCACCAGCAGACGGGGACAGGGAAATCAGCCCCAGCATTTT	CATSRRGQGNQPQHF	NA	TRBD1	15	TRBV15	TRBJ1-5
TGCGCCAGCAGCTTGTCGATCAACTATGGCTACACCTTC	CASSLSINYGYTF	NA	NA	13	TRBV5-1	TRBJ1-2
TGTGCCAGCACCAAACAGGGTACCTACGAGCAGTACTTC	CASTKQGTYEQYF	NA	NA	13	TRBV11-2	TRBJ2-7
TGTGCCACCAGTGATACGACAGGGGGTGGCTACACCTTC	CATSDTTGGGYTF	NA	TRBD1	13	TRBV24-1	TRBJ1-2
TGTGCCAGCAGTGGACAGTTTTCACCCCTCCACTTT	CASSGQFSPLHF	NA	NA	12	TRBV2	TRBJ1-6
TGTGCCAGCAGTGAAGCGGCTTGGGACAGGGGGCGAGAGACCCAGTACTTC	CASSEAAWDRGRETQYF	few	TRBD1	17	TRBV2	TRBJ2-5
TGTGCCAGCAGCACCCAGCGAGACATTCAGTACTTC	CASSTQRDIQYF	NA	NA	12	TRBV11-2	TRBJ2-4
TGTGCCAGCAGGGAGGGACGGGGGAATGAAAAACTGTTTTTT	CASREGRGNEKLFF	NA	NA	14	TRBV6-5	TRBJ1-4
TGTGCCAGCAGTGAACCGGTCCGAGGGCGGGGGCTCAGTCGGGAGCAGTTCTTC	CASSEPVRGRGLSREQFF	NA	NA	18	TRBV6-1	TRBJ2-1
TGTGCCAGTTGGGACGGGGGTCAGCCCCAGCATTTT	CASWDGGQPQHF	few	NA	12	TRBV19	TRBJ1-5
TGTGCCAGCTCACCGACGTCCGGGTATCAGCCCCAGCATTTT	CASSPTSGYQPQHF	NA	NA	14	TRBV18	TRBJ1-5
TGCGCCAGCAGCCGCCGGGACGGCTACAATGAGCAGTTCTTC	CASSRRDGYNEQFF	NA	NA	14	TRBV5-1	TRBJ2-1
TGTGCCAGCAGTTACTCGAGGGGACAGACAGAAGCTTTCTTT	CASSYSRGQTEAFF	NA	TRBD1	14	TRBV6-5	TRBJ1-1
TGTGCCAGTACCCGGGGGCAGGACACTGAAGCTTTCTTT	CASTRGQDTEAFF	NA	NA	13	TRBV6-5	TRBJ1-1
TGTGCCACCAGCAGAGAACGGGGGCCCTATACGCAGTATTTT	CATSRERGPYTQYF	NA	NA	14	TRBV15	TRBJ2-3
TGTGCCAGCAGCTCAACTCAATACGACAACACTGAAGCTTTCTTT	CASSSTQYDNTEAFF	NA	NA	15	TRBV7-9	TRBJ1-1
TGTGCCAGCAGCTTAGACGGCAGCAGATCCTACAATGAGCAGTTCTTC	CASSLDGSRSYNEQFF	NA	NA	16	TRBV7-9	TRBJ2-1
TGTGCCAGCAGCCCCAGGGGAGTGGACGGCTACACCTTC	CASSPRGVDGYTF	NA	NA	13	TRBV6-5	TRBJ1-2
TGTGCCAGTAGTATTGCAGCAGCTCGCTCCTACAATGAGCAGTTCTTC	CASSIAAARSYNEQFF	NA	NA	16	TRBV19	TRBJ2-1
TGTGCCAGCAGTTACCGACAGGGACGCAATCAGCCCCAGCATTTT	CASSYRQGRNQPQHF	NA	TRBD1	15	TRBV6-5	TRBJ1-5
TGTGCCAGTAGTATCAACAGGGACTATGGCTACACCTTC	CASSINRDYGYTF	many	NA	13	TRBV19	TRBJ1-2
TGTGCCAGCAGCTTGAGGACGGGGGGCGGCAATCAGCCCCAGCATTTT	CASSLRTGGGNQPQHF	NA	NA	16	TRBV5-6	TRBJ1-5
TGTGCCAGCAGCTTGTATGGGGTGACAGGTCAAGAGACCCAGTACTTC	CASSLYGVTGQETQYF	NA	NA	16	TRBV5-5	TRBJ2-5
TGTGCCAGCAGCTTTGGCGGACGAAGCTCCTACAATGAGCAGTTCTTC	CASSFGGRSSYNEQFF	NA	NA	16	TRBV5-4	TRBJ2-1
TGTGCCAGCAGCCGGGACGGTCCCTACGAGCAGTACTTC	CASSRDGPYEQYF	NA	NA	13	TRBV3-1/TRBV3-2	TRBJ2-7
TGTGCCAGCAGCCGGGGGGTTACCTCCTACGAGCAGTACTTC	CASSRGVTSYEQYF	NA	TRBD2	14	TRBV7-6	TRBJ2-7
TGTGCCAGCAGTTATTTCGCGGGGAACACTGAAGCTTTCTTT	CASSYFAGNTEAFF	NA	NA	14	TRBV6-5	TRBJ1-1
TGTGCCAGTCTAGTAGCGGACGGATATGGCTACACCTTC	CASLVADGYGYTF	NA	NA	13	TRBV2	TRBJ1-2